This T cell receptor beta chain was captured in a study of blood T cell repertoires in COVID-19. Study background: Specimens from acute and convalescent COVID-19 originated in the United States, Italy and Spain. Sources were T cells, B-cell-depleted T cells, or PBMCs; the material itself was cDNA or gDNA.

The table came from immunoSEQ multiplex PCR; TCRdb's copy has only in-frame clones and leaves some out. The sample records 30,000 to 40,000 clones, over 80% being singletons. The material sequenced was peripheral blood. This TCR was recovered from a man between 60 and 75 years old with active COVID-19.

The CDR3 is CASSQETSGRLSSYNEQFF. The CDR3 DNA follows: TGTGCCAGCAGCCAGGAGACTAGCGGGAGGCTGAGCTCCTACAATGAGCAGTTCTTC. The chain carries TRBV3-1 (or the pseudogene TRBV3-2) and TRBJ2-1; TRBD2 matches 13 bases. This CDR3 is built from 19 residues. CDR1 LGHDT and CDR2 YNNKEL come from the germline V gene (reference sequence). Germline trimming cut 3 bases from V and 0 bases from J; bases unmatched to any gene: 8.